The 28 T cell receptor beta chains reported below all come from one sample, sequenced in a study of identical twins. TCRdb re-derived calls from the 5' RACE reads in MiXCR, one entry per CDR3 protein. The sample has fewer than 650,000 distinct CDR3 sequences; around 9.6% are singletons. Separately, the same data were catalogued under a study of yellow fever vaccine responses in identical twins.

Sequencing input: PBMCs. The receptors come from a woman younger than 35 in good health.

The gene calls are TRBV20-1 and TRBJ2-3; the D gene is possibly TRBD2 (5 bases). Germline loops: CDR1 DFQATT, CDR2 SNEGSKA (reference sequence). This CDR3 spans 17 amino acids. Trimming removed 0 bases from V and 4 bases from J, with 20 bases in between. The CDR3 protein is CSARDPFTTPGADTQYF. CDR3 DNA sequence: TGCAGTGCTAGAGATCCATTCACAACCCCCGGGGCAGATACGCAGTATTTT.

This clonotype was observed many times. The chain is built from TRBV12-3 or TRBV12-4 and TRBJ1-6; 7 bases map to TRBD1. The V segment lost 6 bases and the J segment 7 bases; nucleotides outside the gene matches: 12. This CDR3 region has 16 residues. CDR3 residues: CASRARPTGWNSPLHF. The CDR3 DNA follows: TGTGCCAGCAGAGCACGCCCGACAGGGTGGAATTCACCCCTCCACTTT.

This clonotype has just a few counts. CDR3 loop: CASSFSAGGSQETQYF. The CDR3 coding sequence is TGTGCCAGCAGTTTCAGTGCGGGGGGGTCACAAGAGACCCAGTACTTC. The V and J genes are TRBV27 and TRBJ2-5; TRBD2 aligns across 9 bases. The CDR3 runs 16 residues. Germline CDR1 and CDR2: MNHEY and SMNVEV (reference sequence). Trimming removed 3 bases from V and 2 bases from J; junction bases left unmatched: 7.

This clonotype has ten or more counts. The chain combines TRBV7-9 with TRBJ2-1, with D possibly being TRBD1 (6 bases). Trimming removed 2 bases at V and 9 bases at J, with 11 bases between. Germline loops: CDR1 SEHNR, CDR2 FQNEAQ (reference sequence). The CDR3 sequence is 13 residues long. The CDR3, as DNA: TGTGCCAGCAGCTTACAGGGGTCGGGTGAGCAGTTCTTC. It codes for CASSLQGSGEQFF.

This clonotype appeared many times. The junction shows a germline mismatch at one end, possibly a read error. The genes are TRBV4-3 and TRBJ2-3; no firm D call. Germline values: CDR1 LGHNA, CDR2 YSLEER. This CDR3 is 13 amino acids long. CDR3 sequence reads: CASSEDGPDTQYF. Written as DNA, the CDR3 is TGCGCCAGCAGCGAAGATGGCCCAGATACGCAGTATTTT.

This clonotype was counted many times. This chain connects TRBV7-9 to TRBJ1-4; TRBD1 agrees at 10 bases. CDR3 length: 16 residues. In germline, CDR1 is SEHNR, CDR2 FQNEAQ (reference sequence). V was clipped by 4 bases and J by 7 bases; unmatched bases: 9. The chain's CDR3 is CASSSLRDRGFEKLFF. CDR3 DNA sequence: TGTGCCAGCAGCTCACTCCGGGACAGGGGATTTGAAAAACTGTTTTTT.

This chain joins TRBV29-1 and TRBJ1-2, with TRBD1 matching over 8 bases. Per the germline V gene, CDR1 is SQVTM and CDR2 is ANQGSEA. Germline trimming cut 6 bases from V and 3 bases from J; bases unmatched to any gene: 6. This CDR3 comprises 13 residues. Here the CDR3 DNA reads TGCAGCGTCATGGACAGGGCAGACTATGGCTACACCTTC. Protein sequence: CSVMDRADYGYTF.

This clonotype was detected many times. The gene calls are TRBV3-1 and TRBJ2-4, with D perhaps TRBD2 (5 bases). There are 17 residues in the CDR3. The germline V gene encodes CDR1 LGHDT and CDR2 YNNKEL (reference sequence). V was trimmed by 4 bases and J by 8 bases, leaving 24 bases between them. CDR3 sequence reads: CASSPELVAPTIDIQYF. The CDR3 bases are TGTGCCAGCAGCCCTGAACTTGTAGCGCCGACGATAGACATTCAGTACTTC.

This chain links TRBV7-9 with TRBJ2-7, with 7 bases matching TRBD2. This CDR3 region has 15 residues. In germline, CDR1 is SEHNR, CDR2 FQNEAQ (reference sequence). V trimming: 5 bases; J trimming: 3 bases; junction bases outside the gene matches: 10. CDR3 sequence reads: CASSQSGIGNYEQYF. DNA of the CDR3: TGTGCCAGCAGCCAAAGCGGGATTGGTAACTACGAGCAGTACTTC.

The V call is TRBV6-1, the J call TRBJ2-3; no clear D. Looked up from germline, CDR1 is MNHNS and CDR2 is SASEGT. V shed 3 bases and J shed 1 base, with 11 bases lying between them. The CDR3 contains 15 residues. As DNA, the CDR3 is TGTGCCAGCAGTGATCCAGGACCCGGCACAGATACGCAGTATTTT. Encoded protein: CASSDPGPGTDTQYF.

This clonotype was seen a few times. The chain recombines TRBV9 with TRBJ2-3; TRBD2 is a possible D gene (7 bases). The CDR3 extends over 16 amino acids. Germline values: CDR1 SGDLS, CDR2 YYNGEE. V was clipped by 1 base and J by 0 bases, with 12 bases between them. The CDR3 region is CASSVLGGGSTDTQYF. The CDR3 nucleotides read TGTGCCAGCAGCGTACTAGGGGGGGGAAGCACAGATACGCAGTATTTT.

The chain recombines TRBV5-6 with TRBJ2-7; D is unclear. This CDR3 has 11 residues. The germline V and J ends were trimmed by 6 bases and 3 bases, with 7 bases remaining between them. Germline V gene data show CDR1 as SGHDT and CDR2 as YYEEEE. The CDR3 DNA follows: TGTGCCAGCACTGGAGACTACGAGCAGTACTTC. It specifies CASTGDYEQYF.

This clonotype has a count of ten or more. V usage is TRBV12-3 or TRBV12-4 and J usage is TRBJ2-2; D could derive from TRBD1 or TRBD2 (5 bases each). The CDR3 contains 15 residues. Trimming pared 2 bases from V and 6 bases from J, leaving 13 bases between. CDR3 in amino acids: CASSLRDDVAGELFF. DNA for the CDR3: TGTGCCAGCAGTTTAAGGGACGATGTCGCCGGGGAGCTGTTTTTT.

The chain employs TRBV2 and TRBJ2-5; D remains ambiguous. This CDR3 is built from 16 residues. Germline assignment: CDR1 SNHLY and CDR2 FYNNEI. Trimming took 0 bases from V and 1 from J, leaving 12 bases between them. The CDR3 sequence is CASSEAFMRPQETQYF. The CDR3, as DNA: TGTGCCAGCAGTGAAGCCTTCATGAGGCCCCAAGAGACCCAGTACTTC.

The chain joins TRBV28 to TRBJ2-7, with 11 bases aligning to TRBD1. This CDR3 spans 16 amino acids. V was pared by 8 bases and J by 7 bases, with 16 bases of the junction left unmatched. CDR1 is MDHEN and CDR2 is SYDVKM in the germline V gene. The CDR3 nucleotides are TGTGCCAGCGAATTATCGACCGGGACAGGGGGTAGGGAGCAGTACTTC. Translating it yields CASELSTGTGGREQYF.

This clonotype was observed at least ten times. The rearrangement joins TRBV29-1 to TRBJ2-1, with TRBD2 identical over 8 bases. Germline CDR1 and CDR2: SQVTM and ANQGSEA. The V and J ends lost 1 base and 0 bases, in that order; junction bases with no gene match: 2. This CDR3 contains 15 residues. CDR3 protein: CSVEGGTSSYNEQFF. DNA of the CDR3: TGCAGCGTTGAAGGAGGGACTAGCTCCTACAATGAGCAGTTCTTC.

This clonotype was seen ten or more times. This chain joins TRBV5-6 and TRBJ2-1; 13 positions agree with TRBD2. The CDR3 totals 15 residues. Germline trimming cut 1 base from V and 10 bases from J; bases unmatched to any gene: 5. The germline gives CDR1 SGHDT, CDR2 YYEEEE. The CDR3 here is CASSLTSGGAGEQFF. DNA for the CDR3: TGTGCCAGCAGCTTGACTAGCGGGGGGGCTGGAGAGCAGTTCTTC.

This clonotype was counted only a few times. The V call is TRBV2, the J call TRBJ2-1; D is ambiguous. V lost 0 bases, J lost 11 bases, and 11 bases lay in between. This CDR3 is built from 13 residues. Germline-derived CDR1 and CDR2 are SNHLY and FYNNEI. CDR3: CASSEALGTQQFF. CDR3 in DNA: TGTGCCAGCAGTGAAGCGCTGGGTACCCAGCAGTTCTTC.

This clonotype was observed a handful of times. The CDR3 DNA reads as TGTGCCAGCAGCCGTCCATCGGATGAGCAGTTCTTC. Protein: CASSRPSDEQFF. The chain carries TRBV7-2 and TRBJ2-1; D gene unclear. The germline CDR1 and CDR2 sequences are SGHTA and FQGNSA. The length of the CDR3 is 12 residues. The V gene lost 5 bases and the J gene lost 8 bases, with 10 bases spanning the gap.

This clonotype was counted at least ten times. J is TRBJ1-1 and V is TRBV15; 10 bases fit TRBD1. The CDR3 covers 14 residues. Germline CDR1 reads LNHNV; CDR2 reads YYDKDF (reference sequence). The ends lost 1 base at V and 12 bases at J; junction bases unmatched: 8. The chain's CDR3 is CATSRARDRGTTFF. The CDR3 region has the DNA TGTGCCACCAGCAGAGCCCGGGACAGGGGTACGACTTTCTTT.

The chain uses TRBV5-1 and TRBJ2-1; the D is unclear. The CDR3 has 11 amino acids. Between the trimmed V and J ends, which lost 4 bases and 14 bases, there was a span of 13 bases. Germline V lookup: CDR1 SGHRS, CDR2 YFSETQ. The CDR3 nucleotides read TGCGCCAGCAGCCAAGAAACCCGGGAGTTCTTC. Translated, it gives CASSQETREFF.

Many counts were recorded for this clonotype. V gene TRBV7-2 combines with J gene TRBJ2-1; 11 nucleotides line up with TRBD2. V dropped 6 bases and J dropped 9; count of bases not matched to a gene: 10. The CDR3 has 15 amino acids. The germline V gene encodes CDR1 SGHTA and CDR2 FQGNSA. CDR3: CASSSTSGRRSEQFF. For the CDR3, the DNA is TGTGCCAGCAGTTCAACTAGCGGGAGACGGAGTGAGCAGTTCTTC.

This clonotype was counted ten times or more. This chain uses TRBV5-1 with TRBJ1-2; D is unclear. Germline V gene lookup returns CDR1 SGHRS and CDR2 YFSETQ. The CDR3 runs to 12 residues. V lost 0 bases to trimming and J lost 7 bases, with 7 bases between them. The CDR3 sequence is CASSLDGTGYTF. CDR3 in DNA: TGCGCCAGCAGCTTGGATGGTACTGGCTACACCTTC.

This clonotype was picked up a small number of times. The CDR3 DNA follows: TGTGCCAGCAGCTACGGGGGCCAAAGCACAGATACGCAGTATTTT. This encodes CASSYGGQSTDTQYF. This chain joins TRBV9 and TRBJ2-3, with D possibly being TRBD1 or TRBD2 (6 bases each). Germline V gene sequence: CDR1 SGDLS, CDR2 YYNGEE. The CDR3 length is 15 residues. Trimming took off 4 bases at V and 0 bases at J, with 12 bases between the two ends.

This clonotype was found many times. The chain has TRBV3-1 and TRBJ2-7; D unresolved. The CDR3 is made up of 14 amino acids. Germline CDR1 and CDR2: LGHDT and YNNKEL (reference sequence). Trimming left V 0 bases short and J 2 bases short, with 8 bases between. CDR3: CASSQDRLTYEQYF. The DNA for the CDR3 is TGTGCCAGCAGCCAAGACAGGCTGACCTACGAGCAGTACTTC.

The sample holds a few counts of this clonotype. V is TRBV3-1 and J is TRBJ2-1, with D maybe TRBD2 (7 bases). The V and J ends lost 4 bases and 7 bases respectively, with 20 bases between them. Germline CDR1 LGHDT, CDR2 YNNKEL (reference sequence). The CDR3 spans 16 residues. CDR3 DNA: TGTGCCAGCAGCCCCAATGGGGGGGGCCTGAGGAATGAGCAGTTCTTC. This encodes CASSPNGGGLRNEQFF.

V usage is TRBV29-1 and J usage is TRBJ2-2, with TRBD2 identical over 11 bases. This CDR3 has 14 residues. The V and J ends lost 6 bases and 6 bases, in that order; junction bases with no gene match: 6. Germline V gene sequence: CDR1 SQVTM, CDR2 ANQGSEA. CDR3 sequence (DNA): TGCAGCGTCGATGGGACTAGCGGACCCGGGGAGCTGTTTTTT. It codes for CSVDGTSGPGELFF.

This clonotype appeared a few times. This chain joins TRBV20-1 and TRBJ2-5; 13 bases line up with TRBD2. There are 16 residues in the CDR3. Germline V CDR1 and CDR2: DFQATT, SNEGSKA (reference sequence). V shed 6 bases and J 1 base; nucleotides not matched to a gene: 8. The CDR3 reads CSANGLAGAPQETQYF. The CDR3 DNA is TGCAGTGCAAACGGACTAGCGGGGGCCCCCCAAGAGACCCAGTACTTC.